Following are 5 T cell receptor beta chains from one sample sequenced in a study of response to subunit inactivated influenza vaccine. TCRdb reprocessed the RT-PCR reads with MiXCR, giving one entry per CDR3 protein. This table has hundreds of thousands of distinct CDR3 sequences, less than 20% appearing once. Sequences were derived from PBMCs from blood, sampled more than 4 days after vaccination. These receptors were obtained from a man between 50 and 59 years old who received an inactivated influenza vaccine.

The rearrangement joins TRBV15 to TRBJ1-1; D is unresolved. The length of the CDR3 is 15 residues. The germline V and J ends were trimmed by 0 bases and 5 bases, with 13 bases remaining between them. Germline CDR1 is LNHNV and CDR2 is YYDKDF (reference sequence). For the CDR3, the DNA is TGTGCCACCAGCAGAGATCGGGTAGGCCCAACTGAAGCTTTCTTT. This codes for CATSRDRVGPTEAFF.

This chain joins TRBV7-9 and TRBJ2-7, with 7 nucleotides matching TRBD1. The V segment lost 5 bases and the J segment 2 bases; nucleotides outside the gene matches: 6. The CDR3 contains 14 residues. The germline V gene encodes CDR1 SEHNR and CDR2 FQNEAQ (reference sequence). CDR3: CASSPLTGPYEQYF. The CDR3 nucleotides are TGTGCCAGCAGCCCGCTGACAGGGCCCTACGAGCAGTACTTC.

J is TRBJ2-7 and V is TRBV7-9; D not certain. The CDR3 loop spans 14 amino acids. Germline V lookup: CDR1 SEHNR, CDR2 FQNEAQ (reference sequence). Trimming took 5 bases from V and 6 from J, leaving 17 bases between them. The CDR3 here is CASSLLETYGEQYF. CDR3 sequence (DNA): TGTGCCAGCAGCCTCTTGGAAACCTACGGCGAGCAGTACTTC.

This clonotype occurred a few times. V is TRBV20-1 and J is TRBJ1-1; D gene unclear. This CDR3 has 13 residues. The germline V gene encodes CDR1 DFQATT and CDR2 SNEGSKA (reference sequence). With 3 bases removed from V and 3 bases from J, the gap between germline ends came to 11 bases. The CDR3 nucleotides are TGCAGTGCTAGGGGATACCTGGACACTGAAGCTTTCTTT. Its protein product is CSARGYLDTEAFF.

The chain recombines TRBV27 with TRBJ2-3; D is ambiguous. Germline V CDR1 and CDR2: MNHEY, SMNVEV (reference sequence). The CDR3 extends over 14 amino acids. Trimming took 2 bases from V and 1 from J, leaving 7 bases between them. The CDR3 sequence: CASSLLQGTDTQYF. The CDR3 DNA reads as TGTGCCAGCAGTTTACTCCAGGGCACAGATACGCAGTATTTT.